This T cell receptor beta chain was found in a study of sequential checkpoint blockade in melanoma. Across the whole study: First-line arms were nivolumab then ipilimumab, or the reverse, randomized 1:1. After both sequences, patients received maintenance nivolumab.

The method was immunoSEQ multiplex PCR; TCRdb's version includes in-frame clones alone and lacks a portion of them. The table shows about 18,000 clones, with around 63% occurring only once. Germline V CDR1 and CDR2: MNHEY, SMNVEV (reference sequence). The V segment lost 8 bases and the J segment 7 bases; nucleotides outside the gene matches: 16. CDR3 length: 15 amino acids. The treatment here: randomized to nivolumab then ipilimumab (arm A) or the reverse (arm B). Live CD3+CD8+ CD19− CD56− cells were sorted from PBMCs. The receptor's source is a human donor with melanoma. Source: CD8+ T cells sorted from blood (inferred from file names), taken from a patient given nivolumab and ipilimumab in sequence. The V call is TRBV27, the J call TRBJ1-2, with 7 bases aligning to TRBD1. The DNA of the CDR3 is TGTGCCAGCGGCGGGGCCAGGGGGTGGAGTTTTGGCTACACCTTC. It specifies CASGGARGWSFGYTF.